This T cell receptor (beta chain) was observed in a study of T cell repertoires in cytomegalovirus infection. Overall study: Alongside well-studied HLA-B-restricted CMV epitopes, recently identified HLA-C-restricted CMV epitopes were also used. An indication of both CMV infection and matching HLA type came from public TCR beta signatures. Findings of the study overall: Ex vivo responses were dominated by HLA-C-restricted CMV-specific TCR beta clonotypes.

Germline assignment: CDR1 MNHNS and CDR2 SASEGT. The V and J ends lost 6 bases and 1 base, in that order; junction bases with no gene match: 7. The CDR3 runs to 17 residues. TCRdb used MiXCR to reprocess the reads, holding one entry per CDR3 protein. The table has some 940,000 distinct CDR3 sequences, roughly 31% seen once. This clonotype was seen repeatedly, ten times or more. Its target is unknown. Here the sequenced sample was cultured CD8+ T cells from PBMCs, taken from culture after CMV antigen stimulation. This rearrangement joins TRBV6-1 to TRBJ2-2; 11 bases map to TRBD1. The origin of this receptor is a human donor in good health (CMV status not recorded). Some clones in this sample may be carry-over from other donors' samples. The CDR3 nucleotides are TGTGCCAGCAGCCACTGGACAGGGGGCAAGAACACCGGGGAGCTGTTTTTT. Residues: CASSHWTGGKNTGELFF.